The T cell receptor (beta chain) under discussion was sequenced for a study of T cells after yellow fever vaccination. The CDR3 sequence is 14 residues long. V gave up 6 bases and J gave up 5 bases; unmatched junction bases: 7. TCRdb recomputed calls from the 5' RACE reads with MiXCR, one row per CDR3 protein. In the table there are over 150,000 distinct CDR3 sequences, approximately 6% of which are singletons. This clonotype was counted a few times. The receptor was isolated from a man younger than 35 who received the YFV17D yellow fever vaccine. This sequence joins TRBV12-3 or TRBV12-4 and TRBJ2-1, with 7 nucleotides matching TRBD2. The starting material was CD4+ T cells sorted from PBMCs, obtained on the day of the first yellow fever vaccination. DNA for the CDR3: TGTGCCAGCAGGACCGGGACTAACGACAATGAGCAGTTCTTC. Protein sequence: CASRTGTNDNEQFF.